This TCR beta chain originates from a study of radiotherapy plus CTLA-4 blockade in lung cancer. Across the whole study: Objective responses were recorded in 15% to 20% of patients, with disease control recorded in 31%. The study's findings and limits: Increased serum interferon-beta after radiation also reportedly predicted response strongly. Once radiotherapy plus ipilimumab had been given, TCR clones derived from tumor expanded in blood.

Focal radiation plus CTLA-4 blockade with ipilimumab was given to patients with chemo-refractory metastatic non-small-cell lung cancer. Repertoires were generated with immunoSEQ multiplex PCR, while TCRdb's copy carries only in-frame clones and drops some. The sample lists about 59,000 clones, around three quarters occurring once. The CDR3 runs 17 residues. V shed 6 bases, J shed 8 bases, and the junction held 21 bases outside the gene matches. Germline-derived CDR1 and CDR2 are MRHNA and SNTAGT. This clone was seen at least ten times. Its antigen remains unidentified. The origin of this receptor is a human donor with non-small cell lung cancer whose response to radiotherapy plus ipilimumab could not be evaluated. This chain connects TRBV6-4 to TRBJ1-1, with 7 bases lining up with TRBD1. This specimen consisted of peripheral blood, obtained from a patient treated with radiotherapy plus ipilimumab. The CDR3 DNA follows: TGTGCCAGCAGGGTTACACTCGACAGGGACGCTTGGAGCGAAGCTTTCTTT. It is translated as CASRVTLDRDAWSEAFF.